One and the same sample provided the 12 T cell receptor beta chains below, sequenced in a study of regulatory T cells in long-lasting Graves disease (dated by TCRdb to about 2021). Libraries were made using multiplex PCR. Sequenced using an Illumina HiSeq 4000. To build TCR beta libraries, CDR3 regions were amplified by Arm-PCR using iRepertoire HTBI primers. Using fastp at Q25 and MiXCR, TCRdb reprocessed the public reads and kept productive beta chains. All rows with the same CDR3 protein become a single entry with the most common DNA and genes. This sample has about 290,000 distinct CDR3 sequences in its table, and more than 20% of those were observed once. The top ten hold roughly 50% of the sample. The time point label for this specimen denotes: persistent/refractory GD, antithyroid drugs over 5 years with positive TRAb. RNA was extracted from PBMCs in TRIzol for both TCR sequencing and RNA sequencing.

Sequenced here: peripheral blood mononuclear cells (PBMCs), sampled when the disease was refractory, from a patient treated with antithyroid drugs. The receptors derive from a female donor with Graves disease.

This clonotype came up many times. The V and J genes are TRBV11-2 and TRBJ2-2; D uncertain. The CDR3 is made up of 13 amino acids. Germline loops: CDR1 SGHAT, CDR2 FQNNGV. Deletions cut 1 base from V and 5 bases from J, with 5 bases between. The chain's CDR3 is CASSLGLTGELFF. CDR3 nucleotides: TGTGCCAGCAGCTTAGGGCTGACCGGGGAGCTGTTTTTT.

This clonotype has at least ten counts. The rearrangement links TRBV7-8 to TRBJ1-2, with a tentative D call TRBD1 (5 bases). Germline CDR1 SGHVS, CDR2 FQNEAQ. This CDR3 contains 14 residues. DNA of the CDR3: TGTGGGGTGGCTCGGACGGGGACGATTGGTGGCTACACCTTC. It specifies CGVARTGTIGGYTF.

V usage is TRBV7-8 and J usage is TRBJ2-1; 10 positions agree with TRBD2. This CDR3 comprises 16 residues. Germline V gene lookup returns CDR1 SGHVS and CDR2 FQNEAQ. After removal of 1 base from V and 7 bases from J, the junction contained 7 bases not matched to a gene. For the CDR3, the DNA is TGTGCCAGCAGCTTAGGTGGACTAGCGGAGGTGAATGAGCAGTTCTTC. This sequence encodes CASSLGGLAEVNEQFF.

The J gene is TRBJ2-6, the V gene TRBV7-2; D uncertain. CDR3 length: 16 residues. Germline CDR1 and CDR2: SGHTA and FQGNSA. The V end was cut by 2 bases, the J end by 0 bases, with 8 bases between. The CDR3 loop reads CASSLKVLSGANVLTF. CDR3 bases: TGTGCCAGCAGCTTAAAAGTCCTCTCTGGGGCCAACGTCCTGACTTTC.

This clonotype showed up many times. As DNA, the CDR3 is TGCAGTGCTAGAGATAGCCGCAAGGGAGGGGCTGAAGCTTTCTTT. Translated: CSARDSRKGGAEAFF. V usage is TRBV20-1 and J usage is TRBJ1-1, with a tentative D call TRBD1 (5 bases). Germline V lookup: CDR1 DFQATT, CDR2 SNEGSKA (reference sequence). The CDR3 totals 15 residues. Trimming took 0 bases from V and 6 from J, leaving 17 bases between them.

This clonotype was observed a handful of times. The V gene is TRBV24-1, the J gene TRBJ1-4; D gene uncertain. The V gene's germline CDR1 is KGHDR and CDR2 SFDVKD. The CDR3 contains 13 residues. Trimming removed 4 bases from V and 6 bases from J, with 8 bases in between. This CDR3 reads CATSEGSDEKLFF. The DNA of the CDR3 is TGTGCCACCAGTGAGGGCAGTGATGAAAAACTGTTTTTT.

Turning to this clonotype: At one end, the junction sequence differs from germline, possibly due to a read error. The rearrangement uses TRBV5-1 and TRBJ2-4; 7 bases map to TRBD1. Per the germline V gene, CDR1 is SGHRS and CDR2 is YFSETQ. The CDR3 length is 17 residues. The CDR3 region has the DNA TGCGCCAGCAGCCCCGGGACAGTAAACCAAGCCGAAAACATTCAGTACTTC. Residues: CASSPGTVNQAENIQYF.

CDR3 sequence reads: CASSQALSYEQYF. The CDR3 bases are TGTGCCAGCAGCCAAGCCCTATCCTACGAGCAGTACTTC. This rearrangement joins TRBV3-1 to TRBJ2-7; D is unresolved. The length of the CDR3 is 13 residues. The germline V and J ends were trimmed by 1 base and 1 base, with 5 bases remaining between them. The germline gives CDR1 LGHDT, CDR2 YNNKEL (reference sequence).

This clonotype has a handful of counts. The rearrangement links TRBV30 to TRBJ1-1, with TRBD1 as a possible D gene (5 bases). The germline V and J ends were trimmed by 0 bases and 4 bases, with 9 bases remaining between them. Germline V gene data show CDR1 as GTSNPN and CDR2 as SVGIG (reference sequence). CDR3 size: 13 residues. CDR3 sequence: CAWSVRGGTEAFF. The CDR3 DNA reads as TGTGCCTGGAGTGTAAGGGGAGGCACTGAAGCTTTCTTT.

This clonotype was seen more than once but under ten times. V gene TRBV19 combines with J gene TRBJ1-1, with 7 bases aligning to TRBD1. This CDR3 is built from 13 residues. V dropped 8 bases and J dropped 1; count of bases not matched to a gene: 4. CDR1 LNHDA and CDR2 SQIVND come from the germline V gene (reference sequence). This CDR3 reads CASLGQANTEAFF. The DNA of the CDR3 is TGTGCCAGTCTCGGACAGGCGAACACTGAAGCTTTCTTT.

This clonotype was seen a handful of times. The chain recombines TRBV28 with TRBJ2-3, with TRBD2 matching 7 bases. The trim removed 5 bases at V and 2 bases at J, leaving 10 bases unmatched. The CDR3 is made up of 16 amino acids. CDR1 and CDR2 (germline): MDHEN, SYDVKM. CDR3 DNA sequence: TGTGCCAGCAGTACTCGGATAGCGGGCTACACAGATACGCAGTATTTT. It codes for CASSTRIAGYTDTQYF.

The J gene is TRBJ2-3, the V gene TRBV7-2; unclear D gene. The length of the CDR3 is 16 residues. Germline V lookup: CDR1 SGHTA, CDR2 FQGNSA. Trimming pared 1 base from V and 2 bases from J, leaving 13 bases between. The CDR3 DNA reads as TGTGCCAGCAGCTTAGGGGCAGCCGAAGACACAGATACGCAGTATTTT. Translation gives CASSLGAAEDTDTQYF.